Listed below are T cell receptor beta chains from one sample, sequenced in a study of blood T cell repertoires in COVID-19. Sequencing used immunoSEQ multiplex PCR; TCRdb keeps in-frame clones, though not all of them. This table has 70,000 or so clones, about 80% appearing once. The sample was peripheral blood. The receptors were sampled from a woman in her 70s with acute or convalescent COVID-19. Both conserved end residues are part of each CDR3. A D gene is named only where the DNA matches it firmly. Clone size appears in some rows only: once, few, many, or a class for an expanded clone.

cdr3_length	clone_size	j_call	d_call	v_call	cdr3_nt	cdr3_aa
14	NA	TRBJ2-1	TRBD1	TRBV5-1	TGCGCCAGCAGCATAAGACAGGGGGCGGGTGAGCAGTTCTTC	CASSIRQGAGEQFF
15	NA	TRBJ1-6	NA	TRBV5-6	TGTGCCAGCAGCTCGTTCAACCGGGACACTTCACCCCTCCACTTT	CASSSFNRDTSPLHF
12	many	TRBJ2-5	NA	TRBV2	TGTGCCAGCTTTGGGCGGGGAGAGACCCAGTACTTC	CASFGRGETQYF
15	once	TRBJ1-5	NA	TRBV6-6	TGTGCCAGCAGTCGACAGAGCGGGGACAATCAGCCCCAGCATTTT	CASSRQSGDNQPQHF
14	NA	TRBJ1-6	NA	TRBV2	TGTGCCAGCAGACCCGACAGGATTAATTCACCCCTCCACTTT	CASRPDRINSPLHF
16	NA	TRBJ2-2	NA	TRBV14	TGTGCCAGCAGCCAAGGGACAGCGGTGCGTTCGAGGGAGCTGTTTTTT	CASSQGTAVRSRELFF
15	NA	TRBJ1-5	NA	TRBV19	TGTGCCAGTGGAGGGAGGGGAAGCGGCAATCAGCCCCAGCATTTT	CASGGRGSGNQPQHF
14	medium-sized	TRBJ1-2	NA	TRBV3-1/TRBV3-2	TGTGCCAGCAGCCAACTTCAGGGGAGTCATGGCTACACCTTC	CASSQLQGSHGYTF
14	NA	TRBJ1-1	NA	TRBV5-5	TGTGCCAGCAGCAGACTAATACAGAACACTGAAGCTTTCTTT	CASSRLIQNTEAFF
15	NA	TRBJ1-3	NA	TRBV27	TGTGCCAGCAGTCCAGACAGGTCTGCTGGAAACACCATATATTTT	CASSPDRSAGNTIYF
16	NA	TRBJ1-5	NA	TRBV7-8	TGTGCCAGCAGCTCCTCCACTTTGAATAAAAATCAGCCCCAGCATTTT	CASSSSTLNKNQPQHF
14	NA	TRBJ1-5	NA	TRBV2	TGTGCCAGCAGTACCGGGAATAGCAATCAGCCCCAGCATTTT	CASSTGNSNQPQHF
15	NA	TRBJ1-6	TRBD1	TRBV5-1	TGCGCCAGCAGCTCGACAGGGGGCGTCGGTTCACCCCTCCACTTT	CASSSTGGVGSPLHF
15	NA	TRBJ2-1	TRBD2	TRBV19	TGTGCCAGTAGTAGCGCTAGCGGGGGCGCCCGGAGGCAGTTCTTC	CASSSASGGARRQFF
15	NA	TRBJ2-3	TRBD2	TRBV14	TGTGCCAGCAGCGTTAGCGGGCGACTCGCGTATACGCAGTATTTT	CASSVSGRLAYTQYF
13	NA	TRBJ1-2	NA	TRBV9	TGTGCCAGCAGCGCTTTCGTCGGGTATGGCTACACCTTC	CASSAFVGYGYTF
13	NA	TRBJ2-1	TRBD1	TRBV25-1	TGTGCCACCTCGGACAGGGGGCTTGGTGAGCAGTTCTTC	CATSDRGLGEQFF
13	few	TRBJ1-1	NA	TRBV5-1	TGCGCCAGCAGCTGGGAGGTTGACACTGAAGCTTTCTTT	CASSWEVDTEAFF
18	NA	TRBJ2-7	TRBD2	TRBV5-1	TGCGCCAGCAGCCCCGGGGGGCTAGCGGGAGGGATTAATTCCGAGCAGTACTTC	CASSPGGLAGGINSEQYF
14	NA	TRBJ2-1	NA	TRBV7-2	TGTGCCAGCAGCTTAATTAGATCCTACAATGAGCAGTTCTTC	CASSLIRSYNEQFF
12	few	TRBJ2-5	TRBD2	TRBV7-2	TGTGCCAGCAGCTGGGACTACGAGACCCAGTACTTC	CASSWDYETQYF
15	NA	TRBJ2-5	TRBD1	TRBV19	TGTGCCAGTAGTACCGGGACAGGGGTTTCAGAGACCCAGTACTTC	CASSTGTGVSETQYF
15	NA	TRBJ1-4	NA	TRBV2	TGTGCCAGCAGGAAGGCAGGGGTATTGGGGGAAAAACTGTTTTTT	CASRKAGVLGEKLFF
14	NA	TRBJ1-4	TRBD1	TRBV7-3	TGTGCCAGCAGCTCGACAGGGGGGAATGAAAAACTGTTTTTT	CASSSTGGNEKLFF
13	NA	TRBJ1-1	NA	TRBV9	TGTGCCAGCAGCGAGGAGGCTGGGGCTGAAGCTTTCTTT	CASSEEAGAEAFF
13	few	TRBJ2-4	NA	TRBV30	TGTGCCTCCCTAGGGGGATCAGGAAACATTCAGTACTTC	CASLGGSGNIQYF
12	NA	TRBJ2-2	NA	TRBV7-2	TGTGCCAGCAGTTATAACACCGGGGAGCTGTTTTTT	CASSYNTGELFF
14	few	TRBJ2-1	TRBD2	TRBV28	TGTGCCAGCAGTAGTAGCGGGGGGTACAATGAGCAGTTCTTC	CASSSSGGYNEQFF